This T cell receptor (beta chain) was captured by sequencing in a study of spatial heterogeneity in lung cancer. Study-level points and caveats: At resection, ubiquitous expanded tumor TCRs appeared in blood more than at follow-up.

Described time point: blood at routine non-recurrence follow-up after resection. No cell sorting; template was whole RNA from tumor, lung tissue or PBMC. With V trimmed by 3 bases and J by 5 bases, 15 bases remained unmatched. Germline V gene lookup returns CDR1 MGHDK and CDR2 SYGVNS. The CDR3 runs 17 residues. Each molecule of TCR cDNA was tagged with one unique molecular identifier. TCRdb recomputed calls from the 5' RACE reads with MiXCR, one row per CDR3 protein. The sample yields about 32,000 distinct CDR3 sequences, roughly a tenth seen once. As to this clonotype: Its antigen is still unknown.

The source is a female donor with early-stage non-small cell lung cancer. The chain combines TRBV25-1 with TRBJ2-7; 8 bases line up with TRBD2. The sequencing here drew on PBMCs, taken at follow-up. CDR3 region: CASSDRVRGVFKDEQYF. The DNA for the CDR3 is TGTGCCAGCAGTGACCGGGTGCGGGGGGTTTTTAAGGACGAGCAGTACTTC.